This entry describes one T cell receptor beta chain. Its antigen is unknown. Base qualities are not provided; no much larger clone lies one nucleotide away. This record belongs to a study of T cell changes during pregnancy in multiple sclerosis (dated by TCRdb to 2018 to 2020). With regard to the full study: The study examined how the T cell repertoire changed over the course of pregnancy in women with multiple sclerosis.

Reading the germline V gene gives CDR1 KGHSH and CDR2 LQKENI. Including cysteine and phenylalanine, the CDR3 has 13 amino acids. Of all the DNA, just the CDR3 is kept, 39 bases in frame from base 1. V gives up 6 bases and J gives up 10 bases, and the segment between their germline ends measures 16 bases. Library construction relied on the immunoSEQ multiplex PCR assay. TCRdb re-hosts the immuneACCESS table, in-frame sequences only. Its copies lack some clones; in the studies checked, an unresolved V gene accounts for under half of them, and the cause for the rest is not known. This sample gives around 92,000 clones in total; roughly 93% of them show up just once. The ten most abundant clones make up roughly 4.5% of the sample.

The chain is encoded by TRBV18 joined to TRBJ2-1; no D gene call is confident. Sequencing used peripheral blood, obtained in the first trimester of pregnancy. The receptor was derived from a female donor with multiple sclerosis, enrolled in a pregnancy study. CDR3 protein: CASSPSRGTEQFF. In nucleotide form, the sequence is TGTGCCAGCTCCCCCTCGCGAGGCACGGAGCAGTTCTTC.